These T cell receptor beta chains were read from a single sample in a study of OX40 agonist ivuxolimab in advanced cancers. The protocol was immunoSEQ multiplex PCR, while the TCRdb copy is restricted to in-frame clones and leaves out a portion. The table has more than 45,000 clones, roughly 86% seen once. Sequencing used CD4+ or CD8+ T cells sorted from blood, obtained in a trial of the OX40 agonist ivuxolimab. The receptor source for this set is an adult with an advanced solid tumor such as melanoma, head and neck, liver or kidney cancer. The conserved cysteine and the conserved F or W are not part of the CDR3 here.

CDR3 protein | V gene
ASSGGGDTQY | TRBV19
ASSFGTSGGAETQY | TRBV11-3
ASGIGTSGGLGETQY | TRBV2
ASSLGGRERILNEQF | TRBV11-2
ASSADRKYEQY | TRBV7-2
ASMRGSWNTGELF | TRBV11-3
ASSRDRAVTQY | TRBV7-2
ASRRRTHNEKLF | TRBV6-5
ASRKKGAGVDTGELF | TRBV27
ASSHRGLNQPQH | TRBV6-5
ASSLYGGSEAF | TRBV5-1
ASSPISTEQY | TRBV18
ASRGTGEDGYT | TRBV6-6
ASSARSNTGELF | TRBV19
AWRNWQVDNEQF | TRBV30
ALSAGNEKLF | TRBV30
ASSQRSVGPAEAF | TRBV7-9
SVEDQGYEQY | TRBV29-1
ASSLEGYTDTQY | TRBV7-7
ASSERGEENQPQH | TRBV2
ASSANQNQPQH | TRBV9
ASGEDNYGYT | TRBV2
ASIPGTVGTEAF | TRBV6-6
ASSTRRLAGGQETQY | TRBV7-7
ASSLDPDRGRSPLH | TRBV5-1
ASRRGQDYYEQY | TRBV27
ASSLLGTGYAHEQY | TRBV28
ASSEAPGPLPSS | TRBV6-1
ASSPSWGGRDEQY | TRBV11-2
ATSRDGPGLGQPQH | TRBV15
ASSLAGGGETQY | TRBV5-6
ASSLRVGTGAPGEKLF | TRBV13
ASRSDGEGYT | TRBV6-1
ASSLDQGGSNAYNEQF | TRBV11-3
AISEGASYEQY | TRBV10-3
ASTAASTAGANVLT | TRBV7-9
AISESKGQGVVYNEQF | TRBV10-3
ASSLNPLSTPQH | TRBV7-6
ASSSPGGPDPMTTYEQY | TRBV5-1
AISVSGSSYEQY | TRBV10-3
ASSLTGTGGINEKLF | TRBV4-1
ASSREGGTEAF | TRBV7-6
ASAKSGGAYNEQF | TRBV27
ASSERDVSYEQY | TRBV25-1
ASSPDLGGGADTQY | TRBV7-9
ASSDPGDWGEQY | TRBV6-1
AWRGVGGDGNTIY | TRBV30
ASSDGAGEQETQY | TRBV10-1
ANPKDRESTEAF | TRBV2
ASSLGHFGYT | TRBV28
ASSNRGPDTQY | TRBV19
AWSVSISNQPQH | TRBV30
ATSRAGTGGETQY | TRBV15
ASRPGRFQETQY | TRBV7-9
ASSRDRGTGELF | TRBV23-1
ASSFSGSGDTQY | TRBV28
ASSQETYAGPGTNYGYT | TRBV4-2